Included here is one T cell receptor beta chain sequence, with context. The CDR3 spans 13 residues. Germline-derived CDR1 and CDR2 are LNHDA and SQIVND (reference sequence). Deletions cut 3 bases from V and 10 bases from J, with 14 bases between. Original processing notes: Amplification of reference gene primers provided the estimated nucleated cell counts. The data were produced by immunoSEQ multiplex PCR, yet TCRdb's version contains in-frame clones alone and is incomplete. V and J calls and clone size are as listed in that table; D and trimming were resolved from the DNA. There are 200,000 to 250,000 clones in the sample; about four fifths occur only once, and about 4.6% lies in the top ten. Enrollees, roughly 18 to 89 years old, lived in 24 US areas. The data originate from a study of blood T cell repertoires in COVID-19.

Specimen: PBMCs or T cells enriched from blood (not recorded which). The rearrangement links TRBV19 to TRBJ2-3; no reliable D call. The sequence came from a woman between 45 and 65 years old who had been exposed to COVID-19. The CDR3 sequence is CASSIGNSYAQYF. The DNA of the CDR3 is TGTGCCAGTAGTATTGGCAATTCGTACGCGCAGTATTTT.